The 20 T cell receptor beta chains listed next were all sequenced from one sample in a study of T cell changes during pregnancy in multiple sclerosis. Sequenced by immunoSEQ multiplex PCR; TCRdb stores in-frame clones only, minus some. This table has about 51,000 clones, roughly 94% appearing once. Material: CD4+ T cells from peripheral blood mononuclear cells, obtained in the second trimester of pregnancy. These receptor sequences come from a female donor with multiple sclerosis, enrolled in a pregnancy study.

V is TRBV7-8 and J is TRBJ2-3, with TRBD1 as a possible D gene (6 bases). The CDR3 is 16 residues long. CDR1 and CDR2 (germline): SGHVS, FQNEAQ. The V end lost 5 bases, the J end lost 3 bases, and 18 bases lay between the germline ends. The CDR3 DNA sequence: TGTGCCAGCAGCGCCACGGCAGGGGCCTATACAGATACGCAGTATTTT. Protein sequence: CASSATAGAYTDTQYF.

The V gene is TRBV7-2, the J gene TRBJ1-2, with a possible D match to TRBD1 (5 bases). The length of the CDR3 is 16 residues. The ends were cut back, 2 bases at V and 2 bases at J, with 15 bases in the middle. From germline, CDR1 is SGHTA and CDR2 FQGNSA. Here the CDR3 reads CASSLSFGGGNYGYTF. The CDR3, as DNA: TGTGCCAGCAGCTTAAGCTTCGGGGGGGGGAACTATGGCTACACCTTC.

The CDR3: CASSPTGTGRTGNTIYF. CDR3 nucleotide sequence: TGTGCCAGCAGCCCAACCGGGACAGGGAGAACTGGAAACACCATATATTTT. This chain uses TRBV5-6 with TRBJ1-3; TRBD1 matches at 9 bases. Trimming cost V 4 bases and J 2 bases; bases outside gene matches: 10. The CDR3 contains 17 residues. Per germline, CDR1 SGHDT and CDR2 YYEEEE.

The rearrangement uses TRBV7-2 and TRBJ1-2, with 9 bases that match TRBD1. Germline loops: CDR1 SGHTA, CDR2 FQGNSA. The CDR3 consists of 16 residues. With 1 base clipped from V and 8 bases from J, the junction kept 11 bases outside the gene matches. CDR3 sequence (DNA): TGTGCCAGCAGCTTAGTTGCGGGACAGGGAAGTCGGGGCTACACCTTC. Encoded protein: CASSLVAGQGSRGYTF.

Points on this clone: Other nucleotide sequences from this sample produce the same CDR3. The V call is TRBV30, the J call TRBJ1-2; no reliable D call. V was shortened by 4 bases and J by 0 bases, with 9 bases between the two germline ends. This CDR3 is 13 amino acids long. Looked up from germline, CDR1 is GTSNPN and CDR2 is SVGIG (reference sequence). The CDR3 DNA reads TGTGCCTGGACCAGACAAGCTAACTATGGCTACACCTTC. Its translation: CAWTRQANYGYTF.

The chain carries TRBV2 and TRBJ2-1, with 11 positions matching TRBD1. CDR3 length equals 15 residues. CDR1 SNHLY and CDR2 FYNNEI come from the germline V gene. V dropped 0 bases and J dropped 9; count of bases not matched to a gene: 4. The CDR3 DNA follows: TGTGCCAGCAGTGAAGCGGGACAGGGGGTCGGTGAGCAGTTCTTC. This codes for CASSEAGQGVGEQFF.

The chain is built from TRBV18 and TRBJ1-1, with TRBD1 matching 8 bases. V trimming: 3 bases; J trimming: 1 base; junction bases outside the gene matches: 4. CDR1 and CDR2 from the germline V gene are KGHSH and LQKENI. The CDR3 is 15 amino acids. The CDR3: CASSPSTGENTEAFF. In nucleotides, the CDR3 is TGTGCCAGCTCACCGTCGACAGGGGAGAACACTGAAGCTTTCTTT.

The table lists this clone with a count of one. CDR3 nucleotide sequence: TGTGCCAGCAGTGAACAGGCCCAAGCTAACTATGGCTACACCTTC. Its translation: CASSEQAQANYGYTF. V usage is TRBV6-1 and J usage is TRBJ1-2; D remains ambiguous. CDR1 MNHNS and CDR2 SASEGT come from the germline V gene. Trimming took 2 bases from V and 0 from J, leaving 10 bases between them. The CDR3 is 15 residues long.

This chain joins TRBV29-1 and TRBJ2-5; 9 bases line up with TRBD1. The CDR3 has 13 residues. Germline V CDR1 and CDR2: SQVTM, ANQGSEA. Trimming removed 8 bases from V and 5 bases from J; junction bases left unmatched: 9. CDR3 DNA sequence: TGCAGCCACTCCGGGACAGGGAGGGAGACCCAGTACTTC. It yields the protein CSHSGTGRETQYF.

The gene calls are TRBV4-3 and TRBJ1-1; D is uncertain. The CDR3 length is 12 residues. The germline gives CDR1 LGHNA, CDR2 YSLEER. The V and J ends lost 3 bases and 6 bases respectively, with 8 bases between them. Written as DNA, the CDR3 is TGCGCCAGCAGCCACAGCGTCTCTGAAGCTTTCTTT. Translation gives CASSHSVSEAFF.

The chain links TRBV25-1 to TRBJ1-1; no clear D. Per the germline V gene, CDR1 is MGHDK and CDR2 is SYGVNS. Between the trimmed V and J ends, which lost 8 bases and 8 bases, there was a span of 12 bases. This CDR3 comprises 11 residues. The CDR3 region is CASRSLREAFF. CDR3 coding DNA: TGTGCCAGCCGCTCCTTGCGGGAAGCTTTCTTT.

The rearrangement joins TRBV18 to TRBJ2-2; D is possibly TRBD1 (5 bases). Germline loops: CDR1 KGHSH, CDR2 LQKENI. V shed 2 bases and J shed 6 bases, with 10 bases lying between them. The CDR3 totals 14 residues. CDR3 loop: CASSPDQGAGELFF. CDR3 bases: TGTGCCAGCTCACCAGATCAGGGTGCCGGGGAGCTGTTTTTT.

V gene TRBV19 combines with J gene TRBJ2-7, with unresolved D. V dropped 5 bases and J dropped 1 base, with 12 bases sitting between them. The CDR3 runs 14 residues. Germline CDR1 is LNHDA and CDR2 is SQIVND (reference sequence). The CDR3 region is CASSPRAGSYEQYF. CDR3 bases: TGTGCCAGTAGTCCGCGCGCCGGGTCCTACGAGCAGTACTTC.

The rearrangement uses TRBV7-3 and TRBJ2-3; 11 nucleotides line up with TRBD2. The CDR3 has 14 residues. Unmatched junction bases numbered 3, after V lost 5 bases and J lost 5 bases. Germline values: CDR1 SGHTA, CDR2 FQGTGA. CDR3 sequence (DNA): TGTGCCAGCAGCGGTCTAGCGGGGGGAGATACGCAGTATTTT. Its translation is CASSGLAGGDTQYF.

The gene calls are TRBV7-2 and TRBJ1-2; D call uncertain. The germline V and J ends were trimmed by 3 bases and 7 bases, with 15 bases remaining between them. The CDR3 totals 14 residues. Per the germline V gene, CDR1 is SGHTA and CDR2 is FQGNSA. CDR3 coding DNA: TGTGCCAGCAGCTTTCCTCTGCGGGTAGCTGGCTACACCTTC. As protein: CASSFPLRVAGYTF.

The genes are TRBV7-3 and TRBJ1-4, with a possible D match to TRBD1 (6 bases). Trimming pared 4 bases from V and 12 bases from J, leaving 12 bases between. Germline values: CDR1 SGHTA, CDR2 FQGTGA. The CDR3 runs 12 residues. Written as DNA, the CDR3 is TGTGCCAGCAGCTCAGGGGCAGGAGAACTGTTTTTT. This sequence encodes CASSSGAGELFF.

The rearrangement uses TRBV2 and TRBJ1-5, with 7 bases lining up with TRBD1. The junction had 11 bases not matched to a gene; V was cut back by 6 bases and J by 6 bases. This CDR3 has 15 residues. CDR1 is SNHLY, CDR2 FYNNEI, per germline. The CDR3 DNA follows: TGTGCCAGCAGAGGGGACAGCTTTTTGGGTCAGCCCCAGCATTTT. This codes for CASRGDSFLGQPQHF. The full variable domain, its missing parts supplied by reference TRBV2 and TRBJ1-5, is EPEVTQTPSHQVTQMGQEVILRCVPISNHLYFYWYRQILGQKVEFLVSFYNNEISEKSEIFDDQFSVERPDGSNFTLKIRSTKLEDSAMYFCASRGDSFLGQPQHFGDGTRLSIL.

In its sample, this clone was seen once. The CDR3: CASSFPNRGYSNQPQHF. Here the CDR3 DNA reads TGTGCCAGCAGTTTTCCCAACAGGGGTTATAGCAATCAGCCCCAGCATTTT. The J gene is TRBJ1-5, the V gene TRBV28; 7 bases fit TRBD1. From germline, CDR1 is MDHEN and CDR2 SYDVKM. This CDR3 has 17 residues. Losses at the gene ends were 3 bases for V and 0 bases for J; bases not matched to a gene: 8.

This chain joins TRBV30 and TRBJ1-1; D perhaps matches TRBD1 (5 bases). CDR3 length equals 13 residues. The germline V gene has CDR1 GTSNPN and CDR2 SVGIG (reference sequence). The ends were cut back, 0 bases at V and 1 base at J, with 6 bases in the middle. CDR3 in DNA: TGTGCCTGGAGTGTTGGGGCGAACACTGAAGCTTTCTTT. This encodes CAWSVGANTEAFF.

This sequence joins TRBV7-2 and TRBJ2-2; TRBD2 matches 10 bases. The CDR3 runs to 18 residues. V lost 2 bases to trimming and J lost 6 bases; unmatched junction nucleotides: 12. Germline values: CDR1 SGHTA, CDR2 FQGNSA. The CDR3 protein is CASSLMGSGGSLSGELFF. DNA for the CDR3: TGTGCCAGCAGCTTAATGGGTAGCGGGGGGTCCTTATCCGGGGAGCTGTTTTTT.